These 27 T cell receptor beta chains were sequenced from one sample in a study of T cell responses to AZD1222 COVID-19 vaccine (dated by TCRdb to the early 2020s). Library preparation employed the immunoSEQ multiplex PCR assay. What TCRdb holds here is the immuneACCESS table cut down to in-frame rearrangements. Part of the clones is not present; checked against another copy, under half of the missing clones reflect an unresolved V gene, and the others are unexplained. Recorded for this sample are under 110,000 clones; approximately 87% of them occurred a single time. The ten biggest clones cover about 9.4% of the sample. The time point label for this specimen denotes: about 28 days (+/-7) after the second vaccine dose. This material consisted of peripheral blood, taken 28 days after the second AZD1222 dose. The receptors were sampled from an adult who received the AZD1222 COVID-19 vaccine.

The V call is TRBV19, the J call TRBJ1-6; 9 positions agree with TRBD1. With 9 bases clipped from V and 5 bases from J, the junction kept 5 bases outside the gene matches. The germline V gene encodes CDR1 LNHDA and CDR2 SQIVND (reference sequence). This CDR3 has 14 residues. CDR3 loop: CASQGQGNNSPLHF. CDR3 nucleotide sequence: TGTGCCAGCCAGGGACAGGGAAATAATTCACCCCTCCACTTT.

This chain connects TRBV5-8 to TRBJ1-5; D is ambiguous. V lost 0 bases and J 6 bases, leaving 16 bases between the germline ends. The CDR3 extends over 16 amino acids. Germline-derived CDR1 and CDR2 are SGHTS and YDEGEE. The CDR3 DNA is TGTGCCAGCAGCTTGGGTGAGGCCCCGGGAGTTCAGCCCCAGCATTTT. Its translation: CASSLGEAPGVQPQHF.

This chain uses TRBV5-1 with TRBJ1-2; D is undetermined. CDR1 and CDR2 from the germline V gene are SGHRS and YFSETQ. The CDR3 has 15 residues. Trimming removed 3 bases from V and 2 bases from J, with 14 bases in between. The CDR3 loop reads CASSSGSGGNYGYTF. CDR3 nucleotide sequence: TGCGCCAGCAGCTCTGGGAGCGGTGGGAACTATGGCTACACCTTC.

The chain links TRBV20-1 to TRBJ2-1; TRBD2 matches at 13 bases. This CDR3 region has 15 residues. With V trimmed by 3 bases and J by 8 bases, 7 bases remained unmatched. Germline CDR1 and CDR2: DFQATT and SNEGSKA (reference sequence). The CDR3 DNA is TGCAGTGCTAGTACACTAGCGGGAGGGCCCTATGAGCAGTTCTTC. Translating gives CSASTLAGGPYEQFF.

The chain has TRBV27 and TRBJ2-7; D is unresolved. The CDR3 runs to 13 residues. V was shortened by 5 bases and J by 4 bases, with 12 bases between the two germline ends. In germline, CDR1 is MNHEY, CDR2 SMNVEV (reference sequence). CDR3 residues: CASSPPWPYEQYF. CDR3 nucleotides: TGTGCCAGCAGTCCCCCGTGGCCGTACGAGCAGTACTTC.

The sample holds one count of this clone. This chain joins TRBV7-9 and TRBJ1-4; D remains ambiguous. This CDR3 region has 13 residues. V shed 8 bases and J shed 0 bases, with 7 bases lying between them. Germline V gene lookup returns CDR1 SEHNR and CDR2 FQNEAQ (reference sequence). The CDR3 spells CASQPATNEKLFF. The CDR3 DNA reads TGTGCCAGCCAACCCGCAACTAATGAAAAACTGTTTTTT. Looking up the rest from reference TRBV7-9 and TRBJ1-4 gives the full variable domain: DTGVSQNPRHKITKRGQNVTFRCDPISEHNRLYWYRQTLGQGPEFLTYFQNEAQLEKSRLLSDRFSAERPKGSFSTLEIQRTEQGDSAMYLCASQPATNEKLFFGSGTQLSVL.

This chain links TRBV28 with TRBJ2-7, with D uncertain. The CDR3 is 13 amino acids. Trimming took 6 bases from V and 2 from J, leaving 11 bases between them. CDR1 and CDR2 from the germline V gene are MDHEN and SYDVKM. In DNA, the CDR3 is TGTGCCAGCAGCCCTGGGCCCCCCTACGAGCAGTACTTC. Translating it yields CASSPGPPYEQYF.

The chain employs TRBV3-1 (or the pseudogene TRBV3-2) and TRBJ2-1; 9 bases agree with TRBD1. There are 15 residues in the CDR3. CDR1 is LGHDT, CDR2 YNNKEL, per germline (reference sequence). V shed 6 bases and J 6 bases; nucleotides not matched to a gene: 9. The CDR3 protein is CASRPWDRVGNEQFF. The CDR3 DNA is TGTGCCAGCAGACCTTGGGACAGGGTAGGCAATGAGCAGTTCTTC.

CDR3 in amino acids: CASSIASGTPTETQYF. CDR3 nucleotide sequence: TGTGCCAGTAGTATAGCAAGCGGGACGCCGACAGAGACCCAGTACTTC. The chain recombines TRBV19 with TRBJ2-5; TRBD2 aligns across 7 bases. Germline V gene data show CDR1 as LNHDA and CDR2 as SQIVND (reference sequence). V dropped 1 base and J dropped 4; count of bases not matched to a gene: 9. The CDR3 runs to 16 residues.

The chain recombines TRBV5-6 with TRBJ2-3, with D possibly TRBD2 on 6 matching bases. V lost 4 bases and J lost 0, with 12 bases in between. Germline CDR1 is SGHDT and CDR2 is YYEEEE. The CDR3 has 15 residues. CDR3 amino acids: CASSMGGRSTDTQYF. CDR3 DNA sequence: TGTGCCAGCAGCATGGGGGGAAGGAGCACAGATACGCAGTATTTT.

The rearrangement links TRBV28 to TRBJ2-2, with 15 bases lining up with TRBD2. CDR1 MDHEN and CDR2 SYDVKM come from the germline V gene. This CDR3 region has 16 residues. The V gene end was trimmed by 3 bases and the J gene end by 4 bases; junction bases not matched to a gene: 0. CDR3 nucleotide sequence: TGTGCCAGCAGTTTGGGACTAGCGGGAGGCACCGGGGAGCTGTTTTTT. This sequence encodes CASSLGLAGGTGELFF.

The chain has TRBV27 and TRBJ1-1, with TRBD1 as a possible D gene (6 bases). V lost 0 bases to trimming and J lost 5 bases, with 13 bases between them. There are 15 residues in the CDR3. The germline V gene encodes CDR1 MNHEY and CDR2 SMNVEV (reference sequence). CDR3 DNA: TGTGCCAGCAGTTTATCAGCCAGGGGAATAACTGAAGCTTTCTTT. Translation: CASSLSARGITEAFF.

The rearrangement joins TRBV5-6 to TRBJ2-5; TRBD2 is a possible D gene (6 bases). CDR3 size: 15 residues. Germline CDR1 and CDR2: SGHDT and YYEEEE. The ends were cut back, 4 bases at V and 5 bases at J, with 18 bases in the middle. The CDR3 loop is CASSRVSFRGETQYF. The CDR3 DNA is TGTGCCAGCAGCCGGGTTAGTTTTCGGGGGGAGACCCAGTACTTC.

J is TRBJ2-4 and V is TRBV4-2; D may be TRBD2 (6 bases). Germline CDR1 is LGHNA and CDR2 is YNFKEQ. This CDR3 region has 16 residues. Trimming took off 3 bases at V and 8 bases at J, with 20 bases between the two ends. CDR3 sequence reads: CASSQILSGGKDIQYF. Here the CDR3 DNA reads TGTGCCAGCAGCCAGATCCTTTCGGGCGGGAAGGACATTCAGTACTTC.

CDR3 DNA sequence: TGTGCCAGCGGGGTCAAAGGCTGGTCTGAGCAGTTCTTC. Residues: CASGVKGWSEQFF. The genes are TRBV27 and TRBJ2-1, with no clear D. Trimming shortened V by 8 bases and J by 9 bases, and 17 bases separated the two germline ends. This CDR3 comprises 13 residues. CDR1 is MNHEY and CDR2 is SMNVEV in the germline V gene (reference sequence).

The table lists this clone with a count of one. CDR3 region: CASSLRRTAYNSPLHF. The CDR3, as DNA: TGTGCCAGCAGTTTGCGCCGGACAGCCTATAATTCACCCCTCCACTTT. The V and J genes are TRBV27 and TRBJ1-6, with D maybe TRBD1 (6 bases). In germline, CDR1 is MNHEY, CDR2 SMNVEV (reference sequence). The ends were cut back, 3 bases at V and 2 bases at J, with 11 bases in the middle. This CDR3 has 16 residues.

The J gene is TRBJ1-4, the V gene TRBV12-3 or TRBV12-4, with D perhaps TRBD1 (6 bases). The ends were cut back, 2 bases at V and 8 bases at J, with 9 bases in the middle. The CDR3 has 13 residues. Here the CDR3 reads CASSLSTGEKLFF. The DNA of the CDR3 is TGTGCCAGCAGTTTAAGCACAGGGGAAAAACTGTTTTTT.

The rearrangement uses TRBV19 and TRBJ1-5; D is unclear. The ends were cut back, 6 bases at V and 4 bases at J, with 7 bases in the middle. Germline V gene lookup returns CDR1 LNHDA and CDR2 SQIVND (reference sequence). The CDR3 sequence is 12 residues long. The CDR3 region is CASRRENQPQHF. CDR3 nucleotides: TGTGCCAGTAGGAGGGAAAATCAGCCCCAGCATTTT.

The rearrangement links TRBV19 to TRBJ2-5, with D hard to call. The CDR3 consists of 13 residues. Germline loops: CDR1 LNHDA, CDR2 SQIVND (reference sequence). V lost 1 base, J lost 2 bases, and 5 bases lay in between. This CDR3 is CASSIVGQETQYF. Here the CDR3 DNA reads TGTGCCAGTAGTATAGTTGGACAAGAGACCCAGTACTTC.

The chain is built from TRBV5-1 and TRBJ1-5, with D maybe TRBD1 (6 bases). V was shortened by 4 bases and J by 1 base, with 9 bases between the two germline ends. This CDR3 contains 14 residues. The germline gives CDR1 SGHRS, CDR2 YFSETQ. The CDR3 nucleotides are TGCGCCAGCAGCCCTGACAGGAGCAATCAGCCCCAGCATTTT. Translated, it gives CASSPDRSNQPQHF.

This clone has just one count. V usage is TRBV25-1 and J usage is TRBJ1-4, with TRBD1 matching 9 bases. Trimming took 6 bases from V and 5 from J; bases not matched to a gene: 1. The CDR3 has 13 residues. Germline CDR1 MGHDK, CDR2 SYGVNS. The CDR3 nucleotides read TGTGCCAGCAGCGGGACAGGGAATGAAAAACTGTTTTTT. Its translation: CASSGTGNEKLFF.

V usage is TRBV7-9 and J usage is TRBJ1-2, with D unclear. Germline-derived CDR1 and CDR2 are SEHNR and FQNEAQ (reference sequence). V was trimmed by 1 base and J by 4 bases, leaving 4 bases between them. CDR3 length: 12 residues. The CDR3: CASSLEGYGYTF. DNA for the CDR3: TGTGCCAGCAGCTTAGAAGGCTATGGCTACACCTTC. The full variable domain, its missing parts supplied by reference TRBV7-9 and TRBJ1-2, is DTGVSQNPRHKITKRGQNVTFRCDPISEHNRLYWYRQTLGQGPEFLTYFQNEAQLEKSRLLSDRFSAERPKGSFSTLEIQRTEQGDSAMYLCASSLEGYGYTFGSGTRLTVV.

The V call is TRBV28, the J call TRBJ2-7, with D maybe TRBD1 (5 bases). V dropped 4 bases and J dropped 3 bases, with 13 bases sitting between them. The CDR3 contains 14 residues. From germline, CDR1 is MDHEN and CDR2 SYDVKM. The CDR3 spells CASSSHSQVYEQYF. CDR3 nucleotide sequence: TGTGCCAGCAGTTCCCATTCACAGGTCTACGAGCAGTACTTC.

This clone was seen a handful of times. Here the CDR3 reads CASSLGVGSPLHF. DNA for the CDR3: TGTGCCAGCAGCCTAGGAGTGGGTTCACCCCTCCACTTT. V usage is TRBV6-5 and J usage is TRBJ1-6; D call uncertain. Trimming removed 6 bases at V and 9 bases at J, with 12 bases between. The CDR3 sequence is 13 residues long. Germline assignment: CDR1 MNHEY and CDR2 SVGAGI.

This sequence joins TRBV6-1 and TRBJ1-4; D possibly corresponds to TRBD1 (6 bases). The CDR3 has 14 amino acids. Per germline, CDR1 MNHNS and CDR2 SASEGT. V lost 1 base, J lost 10 bases, and 13 bases lay in between. The CDR3 loop reads CASSEDREYGKLFF. The CDR3 DNA follows: TGTGCCAGCAGTGAAGACAGGGAATACGGAAAACTGTTTTTT.

The count of this clone is one. The chain combines TRBV27 with TRBJ1-4, with 9 bases that match TRBD1. Per the germline V gene, CDR1 is MNHEY and CDR2 is SMNVEV (reference sequence). With V trimmed by 5 bases and J by 7 bases, 8 bases remained unmatched. This CDR3 spans 15 amino acids. The chain's CDR3 is CASSPLTGGAEKLFF. CDR3 sequence (DNA): TGTGCCAGCAGTCCATTGACAGGGGGGGCTGAAAAACTGTTTTTT.

The V and J genes are TRBV6-2 or TRBV6-3 and TRBJ1-1, with TRBD1 as a possible D gene (6 bases). V dropped 6 bases and J dropped 2 bases, with 10 bases sitting between them. The CDR3 loop spans 13 amino acids. Germline V gene data show CDR1 as MNHEY and CDR2 as SVGEGT. CDR3 region: CASSRGLNTEAFF. As DNA, the CDR3 is TGTGCCAGCAGCAGGGGACTAAACACTGAAGCTTTCTTT.